This TCR beta chain was found in a study of radiation and T cells in renal cell carcinoma. About the research overall: Nephrectomy followed 15 Gy stereotactic body radiation by 4 weeks.

Some clones are missing from TCRdb's copy, which holds only in-frame ones; the method was immunoSEQ multiplex PCR. The data hold roughly 53,000 clones, with 75% to 85% observed a single time. The trim removed 6 bases at V and 4 bases at J, leaving 9 bases unmatched. The CDR3 has 14 residues. Germline CDR1 reads SGDLS; CDR2 reads YYNGEE. Time point meaning: baseline pretreatment blood. Described treatment: 15 Gy SBRT to primary tumor, nephrectomy 4 weeks later. Sample: blood, taken from a patient whose treatment included radiotherapy and nephrectomy. This receptor was obtained from a woman in her 70s with renal cell carcinoma. The chain couples TRBV9 to TRBJ1-2, with 7 bases that match TRBD1. The CDR3 nucleotides read TGTGCCAGCACCCCAGGAGGGGGCATCTATGGCTACACCTTC. This translates into CASTPGGGIYGYTF.